This is a list of T cell receptor beta chains from one sample in a study of Tregs in tolerant kidney transplant recipients. The protocol was immunoSEQ multiplex PCR, while the TCRdb copy is restricted to in-frame clones and leaves out a portion. The table lists fewer than 95,000 clones, 90% to 95% of them singletons. The material was CD4+ T cells from blood (PBMCs), obtained 12 months after the transplant. The receptor source for this set is a human patient who received a combined kidney and bone marrow transplant. Some T cells may trace back to the graft donor. The CDR3 runs from the conserved cysteine through the conserved F or W. A D gene is named only where the DNA matches it firmly. Only part of the rows carry a size: once, few, many, or a class if the clone is expanded.

v_gene: TRBV10-3; j_gene: TRBJ2-2; abundance: .; d_gene: .; CDR3nt: TGTGCCATCAGTGATCAGATACGCACCGGGGAGCTGTTTTTT; CDR3aa: CAISDQIRTGELFF
v_gene: TRBV4-1; j_gene: TRBJ2-2; abundance: .; d_gene: TRBD2; CDR3nt: TGCGCCAGCAGCCAACACATTGTCGGACTAGCGGACAAAGCGAACACCGGGGAGCTGTTTTTT; CDR3aa: CASSQHIVGLADKANTGELFF
v_gene: TRBV5-4; j_gene: TRBJ2-1; abundance: few; d_gene: .; CDR3nt: TGTGCCAGCAGCCACCCGGGACTGACCTACAATGAGCAGTTCTTC; CDR3aa: CASSHPGLTYNEQFF
v_gene: TRBV5-1; j_gene: TRBJ2-5; abundance: .; d_gene: TRBD1; CDR3nt: TGCGCCAGCAGCAGCGGACAGGGGAGGGAGACCCAGTACTTC; CDR3aa: CASSSGQGRETQYF
v_gene: TRBV6-1; j_gene: TRBJ2-7; abundance: .; d_gene: .; CDR3nt: TGTGCCAGCAGTACCGAATTCCGGGGGGCTAGCGAGCAGTACTTC; CDR3aa: CASSTEFRGASEQYF
v_gene: TRBV19; j_gene: TRBJ2-2; abundance: .; d_gene: TRBD1; CDR3nt: TGTGCCAGTAGTCTGACAGGGGAGACCGGGGAGCTGTTTTTT; CDR3aa: CASSLTGETGELFF
v_gene: TRBV19; j_gene: TRBJ1-2; abundance: few; d_gene: .; CDR3nt: TGTGCCAGTAGTATCGGGACACCTATCTATGGCTACACCTTC; CDR3aa: CASSIGTPIYGYTF
v_gene: TRBV27; j_gene: TRBJ2-2; abundance: .; d_gene: TRBD2; CDR3nt: TGTGCCAGCAGTTTATTCGGGAGGGCGAACACCGGGGAGCTGTTTTTT; CDR3aa: CASSLFGRANTGELFF
v_gene: TRBV6-5; j_gene: TRBJ1-6; abundance: .; d_gene: .; CDR3nt: TGTGCCAGCAGTTGGACAGTTAGCTCCTATAATTCCCCCCTCCACTTT; CDR3aa: CASSWTVSSYNSPLHF
v_gene: TRBV18; j_gene: TRBJ1-2; abundance: .; d_gene: TRBD1; CDR3nt: TGTGCCAGCTCACCACCAGGGGGCTTCTATGGCTACACCTTC; CDR3aa: CASSPPGGFYGYTF
v_gene: TRBV19; j_gene: TRBJ1-1; abundance: .; d_gene: TRBD1; CDR3nt: TGTGCCAGTAGTCCGACAGGGAGGACTGAAGCTTTCTTT; CDR3aa: CASSPTGRTEAFF
v_gene: TRBV19; j_gene: TRBJ1-2; abundance: .; d_gene: .; CDR3nt: TGTGCCAGTATTCGGAGAAGCGGAGGCTACACCTTC; CDR3aa: CASIRRSGGYTF
v_gene: TRBV6-6; j_gene: TRBJ1-2; abundance: .; d_gene: .; CDR3nt: TGTGCCAGCATGACGGGGAACTATGGCTACACCTTC; CDR3aa: CASMTGNYGYTF
v_gene: TRBV6-1; j_gene: TRBJ1-2; abundance: .; d_gene: TRBD1; CDR3nt: TGTGCCAGCAGGGACAGGGGTCAGCTAGGTGGCTACACCTTC; CDR3aa: CASRDRGQLGGYTF
v_gene: TRBV28; j_gene: TRBJ2-6; abundance: once; d_gene: TRBD1; CDR3nt: TGTGCCAGCAGGACACGGGGGACAGGGGGCAGCTCTGGGGCCAACGTCCTGACTTTC; CDR3aa: CASRTRGTGGSSGANVLTF
v_gene: TRBV6-5; j_gene: TRBJ1-1; abundance: .; d_gene: .; CDR3nt: TGTGCCAGCAGTTACTCTCAGGGAAACACTGAAGCTTTCTTT; CDR3aa: CASSYSQGNTEAFF
v_gene: TRBV11-2; j_gene: TRBJ2-7; abundance: .; d_gene: TRBD1; CDR3nt: TGTGCCGGCGCTGGACAGGGGGCAAGGGGGGAGCAGTACTTC; CDR3aa: CAGAGQGARGEQYF
v_gene: TRBV20-1; j_gene: TRBJ2-7; abundance: .; d_gene: .; CDR3nt: TGCAGTGCGACGACTCTGGGTGAGCAGTACTTC; CDR3aa: CSATTLGEQYF
v_gene: TRBV7-2; j_gene: TRBJ1-2; abundance: .; d_gene: TRBD1; CDR3nt: TGTGCCAGCAGCTCCGGGACAGGGGGCTGGGGCTACACCTTC; CDR3aa: CASSSGTGGWGYTF
v_gene: TRBV19; j_gene: TRBJ2-1; abundance: .; d_gene: .; CDR3nt: TGTGCCAGTAGTATCCCCAGAGGAAATGAGCAGTTCTTC; CDR3aa: CASSIPRGNEQFF
v_gene: TRBV6-5; j_gene: TRBJ2-7; abundance: .; d_gene: TRBD2; CDR3nt: TGTGCCGCCCCAGGGCGGGAGGGATCTCCCTACGAGCAGTACTTC; CDR3aa: CAAPGREGSPYEQYF
v_gene: TRBV7-8; j_gene: TRBJ2-7; abundance: .; d_gene: .; CDR3nt: TGTGCCAGCAGCTTAGTCATCACCAGGGGAGTCTCCGAGCAGTACTTC; CDR3aa: CASSLVITRGVSEQYF